This T cell receptor (gamma chain) was recovered during a study of Vδ1+ human thymocytes. Sequences come from RNA converted to cDNA by reverse transcription. Pooled V-gene forward primers with one constant-region reverse primer generated the CDR3 amplicons by multiplex PCR. TCRdb repeated clone calling on the multiplex PCR reads with CATT. Among about 36,000 gamma-chain clones listed, 20% were seen once. This clone is judged medium-sized. Its antigen is not identified. Different DNA sequences within this sample yield the same CDR3. The junction had 1 base not matched to a gene; V was cut back by 1 base and J by 1 base. CDR1 EGSTGY and CDR2 YDSYTSSV come from the germline V gene. The CDR3 spans 13 residues. Findings of the study overall: Thymic TRG and TRD repertoires appeared highly polyclonal.

This clonotype was obtained from a girl in the first two years of life who had congenital heart surgery. V usage is TRGV4 and J usage is TRGJ1 or TRGJ2. Sequencing was done on a sample of Vdelta1+ gamma-delta thymocytes from the thymus. The subset was: FACS-sorted CD3+ TCRalphabeta- TCRVdelta1+ TCRVdelta2- thymocytes. CDR3 loop: CATWDGNYYKKLF. For the CDR3, the DNA is TGTGCCACCTGGGATGGTAATTATTATAAGAAACTCTTT.